Here is one TCR beta chain with its context. Antigen: not known. These data belong to a study of cytomegalovirus exposure and HLA in healthy donors. Overall study findings and caveats: When the data were analyzed later, several of the most significant clusters appeared to be linked to common viral pathogens. The authors later found most CMV-associated TCR beta chains appeared HLA-restricted. A list of 150 or so TCR beta chains associated with cytomegalovirus was given.

Healthy people donating bone marrow made up the donors. Germline CDR1 and CDR2: SEHNR and FQNEAQ (reference sequence). The CDR3 loop spans 16 amino acids. The V gene end was trimmed by 5 bases and the J gene end by 7 bases; junction bases not matched to a gene: 13. Amplification used 60 Vbeta primers and 13 Jbeta primers. Profiling relied on immunoSEQ multiplex PCR, and the TCRdb table lists in-frame clones only, not all of them. The sample has fewer than 150,000 clones; approximately 83% are singletons. Sequencing input: PBMCs. The receptor was derived from a male donor in good health and CMV-seronegative. The V gene is TRBV7-9, the J gene TRBJ1-2; TRBD1 matches 10 bases. The CDR3 protein is CASSPSEGQGLAGYTF. As DNA, the CDR3 is TGTGCCAGCAGCCCATCTGAGGGACAGGGGTTGGCTGGCTACACCTTC.